This TCR beta chain was sequenced in a study of human T cells and chemical hapten exposure. At the level of the study: Small pooled library volume differences chiefly drove per-sample TCR yield variation.

CDR1 is DFQATT and CDR2 is SNEGSKA in the germline V gene (reference sequence). Trimming left V 6 bases short and J 3 bases short, with 12 bases between. The CDR3 loop spans 13 amino acids. Documented time point: patch test 3, about 24 weeks after DPC sensitization. The treatment here: therapeutic diphenylcyclopropenone sensitization with weekly scalp DPC. Non-pregnant alopecia patients aged 18 to 70, suitable for DPC therapy. This clonotype was recorded a few times. Its antigen is unknown. Broader study findings: DPC sensitization left the count of TCRs above 1 in 1000 unchanged.

As handled by the study authors: TCRs per sample had a median of around 100,000 and ranged from roughly 23,224 to 700,000. TCRdb used MiXCR to reprocess the RACE reads, holding one entry per CDR3 protein. The V and J calls, along with clone size, are taken from TCRdb and not from the paper's own processing. Seen here are about 82,000 distinct CDR3 sequences, 10% to 15% observed once, and the top ten hold approximately 5%. The origin of this receptor is a woman in her fifties or sixties with alopecia areata. Some clones in this sample may be carry-over from other donors' samples. This sequence joins TRBV20-1 and TRBJ1-5; D is perhaps TRBD1 (6 bases). Material: whole blood, obtained in connection with sensitization to the hapten diphenylcyclopropenone (DPC). For the CDR3, the DNA is TGCAGTGCGCGTACAGGGCACAATCAGCCCCAGCATTTT. It specifies CSARTGHNQPQHF.